The 18 T cell receptor beta chains presented below share a single source sample, sequenced in a study of graft-versus-host responses after intestinal transplantation. Using immunoSEQ multiplex PCR, the repertoire was profiled, and TCRdb retains in-frame clones only, with some absent. The table shows about 89,000 clones, with 85% to 95% occurring only once. For these receptors, no antigen is known. This specimen consisted of unstimulated CD4+ T cells sorted from spleen or lymph node cells, obtained before transplant. The origin of the receptors is a human donor who was the organ donor for an intestinal transplant.

V gene TRBV2 combines with J gene TRBJ1-4; D gene ambiguous. Germline loops: CDR1 SNHLY, CDR2 FYNNEI. The ends were cut back, 6 bases at V and 0 bases at J, with 8 bases in the middle. The CDR3 extends over 14 amino acids. The CDR3 reads CASSGLTTNEKLFF. CDR3 sequence (DNA): TGTGCCAGCAGCGGACTAACAACTAATGAAAAACTGTTTTTT. Full variable domain (missing parts from reference TRBV2 and TRBJ1-4): EPEVTQTPSHQVTQMGQEVILRCVPISNHLYFYWYRQILGQKVEFLVSFYNNEISEKSEIFDDQFSVERPDGSNFTLKIRSTKLEDSAMYFCASSGLTTNEKLFFGSGTQLSVL.

The chain carries TRBV7-9 and TRBJ1-1; no reliable D call. The CDR3 totals 12 residues. Trimming removed 5 bases at V and 3 bases at J, with 7 bases between. Per the germline V gene, CDR1 is SEHNR and CDR2 is FQNEAQ (reference sequence). The CDR3 nucleotides are TGTGCCAGCAGCCGCGTCGACACTGAAGCTTTCTTT. Encoded protein: CASSRVDTEAFF.

The chain uses TRBV5-1 and TRBJ2-3; D may be TRBD1 (5 bases). V was shortened by 3 bases and J by 0 bases, with 11 bases between the two germline ends. Germline assignment: CDR1 SGHRS and CDR2 YFSETQ. This CDR3 contains 15 residues. CDR3 residues: CASSSDTTSTDTQYF. The CDR3 nucleotides are TGCGCCAGCAGCTCGGACACAACCAGCACAGATACGCAGTATTTT.

This chain links TRBV4-1 with TRBJ2-2, with 11 bases matching TRBD2. The CDR3 has 17 residues. J lost 3 bases, V lost 4 bases, and 7 bases had no gene match. Germline V gives CDR1 MGHRA, CDR2 YSYEKL. The CDR3 protein is CASSPRLAGSDTGELFF. As DNA, the CDR3 is TGCGCCAGCAGCCCCCGACTAGCGGGGTCGGACACCGGGGAGCTGTTTTTT.

The V gene is TRBV5-1, the J gene TRBJ2-5, with D perhaps matching TRBD2 (6 bases). V lost 4 bases, J lost 1 base, and 11 bases lay in between. Germline CDR1 and CDR2: SGHRS and YFSETQ. This CDR3 region has 14 residues. CDR3 residues: CASSPLGGQETQYF. The CDR3 coding sequence is TGCGCCAGCAGCCCGTTGGGGGGCCAAGAGACCCAGTACTTC.

The CDR3 sequence is CASSPAGGLNTEAFF. The CDR3 region has the DNA TGTGCCAGCAGTCCAGCTGGGGGGTTGAACACTGAAGCTTTCTTT. The rearrangement uses TRBV28 and TRBJ1-1, with D possibly being TRBD1 (5 bases). Trimming stripped 5 bases from V and 0 bases from J, with 13 bases between. CDR3 length equals 15 residues. The germline gives CDR1 MDHEN, CDR2 SYDVKM.

The V and J genes are TRBV2 and TRBJ1-5, with a weak D call TRBD1 (5 bases). This CDR3 region has 12 residues. V lost 4 bases and J 6 bases, leaving 7 bases between the germline ends. The V gene's germline CDR1 is SNHLY and CDR2 FYNNEI. The CDR3 loop reads CASSVRGQPQHF. CDR3 sequence (DNA): TGTGCCAGCAGTGTGAGGGGTCAGCCCCAGCATTTT.

This clone was seen more than once but under ten times. The chain combines TRBV5-8 with TRBJ1-6, with 9 bases fitting TRBD1. Germline CDR1 SGHTS, CDR2 YDEGEE. This CDR3 comprises 14 residues. With V trimmed by 4 bases and J by 9 bases, 5 bases remained unmatched. CDR3 in DNA: TGTGCCAGCAGCGCGGGGACAGGGCCTTCACCCCTCCACTTT. Protein sequence: CASSAGTGPSPLHF.

The rearrangement uses TRBV10-3 and TRBJ2-2, with D possibly matching TRBD2 (6 bases). Germline V gene lookup returns CDR1 ENHRY and CDR2 SYGVKD. Between the trimmed V and J ends, which lost 2 bases and 5 bases, there was a span of 9 bases. The CDR3 runs to 14 residues. The CDR3 spells CAISEPGRTGELFF. The CDR3 DNA reads as TGTGCCATCAGTGAGCCAGGGAGGACCGGGGAGCTGTTTTTT.

V and J are TRBV19 and TRBJ2-1; 13 positions match TRBD2. The germline CDR1 and CDR2 sequences are LNHDA and SQIVND (reference sequence). CDR3 length: 13 amino acids. Losses at the gene ends were 9 bases for V and 8 bases for J; bases not matched to a gene: 4. CDR3: CASSGLAGHEQFF. The CDR3 coding sequence is TGTGCCAGCTCGGGACTAGCGGGGCATGAGCAGTTCTTC.

The J gene is TRBJ2-3, the V gene TRBV7-3; the D is unclear. In germline, CDR1 is SGHTA, CDR2 FQGTGA. With 1 base removed from V and 6 bases from J, the gap between germline ends came to 8 bases. CDR3 length equals 13 residues. CDR3 residues: CASSLIAGDTQYF. In nucleotides, the CDR3 is TGTGCCAGCAGCTTAATAGCAGGTGATACGCAGTATTTT.

CDR3 amino acids: CASRPQGVRDIQYF. For the CDR3, the DNA is TGTGCCAGCAGGCCACAGGGGGTTAGGGACATTCAGTACTTC. This chain uses TRBV28 with TRBJ2-4, with 8 bases fitting TRBD1. V trimming: 6 bases; J trimming: 8 bases; junction bases outside the gene matches: 9. The CDR3 is made up of 14 amino acids. Germline CDR1 is MDHEN and CDR2 is SYDVKM. The full variable domain, in which reference TRBV28 and TRBJ2-4 provide the parts outside the CDR3, is DVKVTQSSRYLVKRTGEKVFLECVQDMDHENMFWYRQDPGLGLRLIYFSYDVKMKEKGDIPEGYSVSREKKERFSLILESASTNQTSMYLCASRPQGVRDIQYFGAGTRLSVL.

The count of this clone is one. The chain has TRBV19 and TRBJ1-2; the match to TRBD1 covers 9 bases. CDR1 and CDR2 (germline): LNHDA, SQIVND (reference sequence). The CDR3 contains 13 residues. V dropped 6 bases and J dropped 2; count of bases not matched to a gene: 1. The CDR3 bases are TGTGCCAGTAGCGGGACAGGGAACTATGGCTACACCTTC. This encodes CASSGTGNYGYTF.

V and J are TRBV5-8 and TRBJ1-2; D gene ambiguous. The ends were cut back, 3 bases at V and 3 bases at J, with 9 bases in the middle. Per the germline V gene, CDR1 is SGHTS and CDR2 is YDEGEE. The CDR3 covers 13 residues. CDR3 coding DNA: TGTGCCAGCAGCTCCGGCGAGTACTATGGCTACACCTTC. Its protein product is CASSSGEYYGYTF.

CDR3 sequence (DNA): TGTGCCAGAAGCTTAGGGGGCGGGGGCTACAATGAGCAGTTCTTC. It specifies CARSLGGGGYNEQFF. The rearrangement links TRBV7-5 to TRBJ2-1; the tabulated D call, TRBD2, remains unverified against the DNA. TRBV7-5 is designated a pseudogene. This CDR3 is built from 15 residues.

The V and J genes are TRBV12-5 and TRBJ1-1; 9 bases fit TRBD1. The germline CDR1 and CDR2 sequences are LGHNT and FRNRAP. V lost 3 bases, J lost 4 bases, and 3 bases stayed unmatched. The CDR3 is made up of 14 amino acids. In DNA form, the CDR3 reads TGTGCTAGTGGTTTTCGACAGGGGGGCACTGAAGCTTTCTTT. Amino acids: CASGFRQGGTEAFF. Drawing the rest from reference TRBV12-5 and TRBJ1-1, the complete variable domain is DARVTQTPRHKVTEMGQEVTMRCQPILGHNTVFWYRQTMMQGLELLAYFRNRAPLDDSGMPKDRFSAEMPDATLATLKIQPSEPRDSAVYFCASGFRQGGTEAFFGQGTRLTVV.

This rearrangement joins TRBV28 to TRBJ2-4; 7 nucleotides match TRBD2. Trimming at V came to 7 bases and at J to 2 bases, leaving 11 bases not matched to a gene. Germline V lookup: CDR1 MDHEN, CDR2 SYDVKM. This CDR3 is built from 16 residues. This chain's CDR3 is CASTDLAGETKNIQYF. CDR3 in DNA: TGTGCCAGCACCGACCTCGCGGGGGAAACCAAAAACATTCAGTACTTC. The full variable domain, completed using reference TRBV28 and TRBJ2-4, is DVKVTQSSRYLVKRTGEKVFLECVQDMDHENMFWYRQDPGLGLRLIYFSYDVKMKEKGDIPEGYSVSREKKERFSLILESASTNQTSMYLCASTDLAGETKNIQYFGAGTRLSVL.

This rearrangement joins TRBV29-1 to TRBJ1-1; D is perhaps TRBD1 (6 bases). Germline V lookup: CDR1 SQVTM, CDR2 ANQGSEA. V was trimmed by 7 bases and J by 1 base, leaving 10 bases between them. The CDR3 sequence is 12 residues long. The CDR3 sequence: CSAGQKNTEAFF. CDR3 DNA sequence: TGCAGCGCCGGACAGAAGAACACTGAAGCTTTCTTT.